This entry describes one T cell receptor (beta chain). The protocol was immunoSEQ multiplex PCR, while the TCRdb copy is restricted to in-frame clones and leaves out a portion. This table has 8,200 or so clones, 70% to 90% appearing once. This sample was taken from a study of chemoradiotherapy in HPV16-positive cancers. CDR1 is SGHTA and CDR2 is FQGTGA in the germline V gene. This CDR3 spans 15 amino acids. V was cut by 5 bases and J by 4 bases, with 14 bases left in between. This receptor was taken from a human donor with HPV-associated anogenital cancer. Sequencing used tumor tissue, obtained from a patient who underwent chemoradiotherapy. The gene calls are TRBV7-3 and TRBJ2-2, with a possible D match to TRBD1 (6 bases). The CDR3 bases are TGTGCCAGCAGCCCTAGGGTAGGGGGCACCGGGGAGCTGTTTTTT. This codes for CASSPRVGGTGELFF.